One and the same sample provided the 22 T cell receptor beta chains below, sequenced in a study of post-analysis software for immune sequencing data. Study conclusions and caveats: The study found TRBV5-6, TRBV5-1 and TRBV20-1 among 4 or 5 TRBV segments more frequent in patients than controls.

What these receptors recognize is not known. Every TCR beta cDNA library bore unique molecular identifiers. TCRdb used MiXCR to reprocess the PCR reads, holding one entry per CDR3 protein. The sample includes about 820,000 distinct CDR3 sequences, 53% of them seen just once. Sequenced material: blood. These receptors came from a girl between 5 and 17 years old with multiple sclerosis.

This chain connects TRBV7-8 to TRBJ1-5, with a tentative D call TRBD1 (6 bases). Germline loops: CDR1 SGHVS, CDR2 FQNEAQ. V lost 3 bases, J lost 8 bases, and 14 bases lay in between. The CDR3 runs 14 residues. DNA for the CDR3: TGTGCCAGCAGCTTCCTCGGAAACAGGGAGCCCCAGCATTTT. Its protein is CASSFLGNREPQHF. The full variable domain, its missing parts supplied by reference TRBV7-8 and TRBJ1-5, is GAGVSQSPRYKVAKRGQDVALRCDPISGHVSLFWYQQALGQGPEFLTYFQNEAQLDKSGLPSDRFFAERPEGSVSTLKIQRTQQEDSAVYLCASSFLGNREPQHFGDGTRLSIL.

This clonotype came up a few times. This chain uses TRBV12-3 or TRBV12-4 with TRBJ2-7, with 9 bases aligning to TRBD1. CDR3 length equals 14 residues. J gave up 5 bases and V 3 bases, and 5 bases lay outside the gene matches. The CDR3 bases are TGTGCCAGCAGTTTTGGACAGGGGAGTAACGAGCAGTACTTC. This sequence encodes CASSFGQGSNEQYF.

V gene TRBV20-1 combines with J gene TRBJ2-1, with 8 bases aligning to TRBD2. There are 12 residues in the CDR3. Looked up from germline, CDR1 is DFQATT and CDR2 is SNEGSKA (reference sequence). After removal of 7 bases from V and 8 bases from J, the junction contained 7 bases not matched to a gene. The CDR3 loop is CSVSGSNDEQFF. The CDR3 DNA reads TGCAGTGTAAGCGGGAGTAACGATGAGCAGTTCTTC.

The J gene is TRBJ1-5, the V gene TRBV15, with a weak D call TRBD1 (5 bases). The germline V gene has CDR1 LNHNV and CDR2 YYDKDF (reference sequence). The CDR3 is made up of 14 amino acids. Trimming cost V 0 bases and J 4 bases, with 7 bases left between them. CDR3 amino acids: CATSRERGNQPQHF. CDR3 in DNA: TGTGCCACCAGCAGAGAGAGGGGAAATCAGCCCCAGCATTTT. Supplemented by reference TRBV15 and TRBJ1-5, the full variable domain reads DAMVIQNPRYQVTQFGKPVTLSCSQTLNHNVMYWYQQKSSQAPKLLFHYYDKDFNNEADTPDNFQSRRPNTSFCFLDIRSPGLGDTAMYLCATSRERGNQPQHFGDGTRLSIL.

This chain links TRBV28 with TRBJ1-1; D remains unclear. The V end lost 6 bases, the J end lost 3 bases, and 14 bases lay between the germline ends. CDR1 and CDR2 from the germline V gene are MDHEN and SYDVKM. CDR3 length: 14 amino acids. The CDR3, as DNA: TGTGCCAGCAGGGCCCCGGCAGAGTACACTGAAGCTTTCTTT. Its translation is CASRAPAEYTEAFF.

The gene calls are TRBV29-1 and TRBJ2-1, with D perhaps matching TRBD2 (5 bases). Deletions cut 8 bases from V and 4 bases from J, with 12 bases between. This CDR3 has 12 residues. Germline-derived CDR1 and CDR2 are SQVTM and ANQGSEA. CDR3 sequence (DNA): TGCAGCTCTGGCCGGGGTTACAATGAGCAGTTCTTC. This encodes CSSGRGYNEQFF.

Written as DNA, the CDR3 is TGTGCCAGCAGCTTGGGACTAGCCCTCGCCGGGGCCAACGTCCTGACTTTC. It codes for CASSLGLALAGANVLTF. The V and J genes are TRBV7-3 and TRBJ2-6; 9 bases line up with TRBD2. The CDR3 length is 17 residues. V lost 3 bases to trimming and J lost 4 bases; unmatched junction nucleotides: 7. Germline assignment: CDR1 SGHTA and CDR2 FQGTGA.

This clonotype has just a few counts. The chain has TRBV11-2 and TRBJ2-1; D is ambiguous. Trimming took off 7 bases at V and 5 bases at J, with 12 bases between the two ends. CDR3 length equals 13 residues. Germline V CDR1 and CDR2: SGHAT, FQNNGV. CDR3 region: CASTREPDNEQFF. DNA for the CDR3: TGTGCCAGCACCAGAGAGCCTGACAATGAGCAGTTCTTC.

This clonotype showed up just once. The V gene is TRBV5-1, the J gene TRBJ2-1; D possibly corresponds to TRBD2 (6 bases). CDR1 and CDR2 (germline): SGHRS, YFSETQ. Trimming shortened V by 3 bases and J by 10 bases, and 17 bases separated the two germline ends. The CDR3 spans 14 residues. The CDR3 protein is CASSWIRDSREQFF. The CDR3 region has the DNA TGCGCCAGCAGCTGGATCCGGGACTCCAGGGAGCAGTTCTTC.

The rearrangement links TRBV5-8 to TRBJ2-3, with D perhaps TRBD1 or TRBD2 (5 bases each). Germline assignment: CDR1 SGHTS and CDR2 YDEGEE. The CDR3 has 16 amino acids. Between the trimmed V and J ends, which lost 3 bases and 4 bases, there was a span of 18 bases. Here the CDR3 DNA reads TGTGCCAGCAGCTACGCGGGCGAGGGGATAGCAGATACGCAGTATTTT. Its protein is CASSYAGEGIADTQYF.

This chain connects TRBV20-1 to TRBJ2-3; 9 bases align to TRBD2. The J segment lost 13 bases and the V segment lost 3 bases, leaving 11 bases of the junction unmatched. CDR1 DFQATT and CDR2 SNEGSKA come from the germline V gene (reference sequence). This CDR3 has 13 amino acids. CDR3 loop: CSASKPLTSGKYF. Here the CDR3 DNA reads TGCAGTGCTAGTAAGCCCTTGACTAGCGGCAAGTATTTT.

The chain couples TRBV5-1 to TRBJ2-5; 9 positions agree with TRBD2. The junction had 17 bases not matched to a gene; V was cut back by 0 bases and J by 11 bases. CDR3 length: 17 amino acids. Germline values: CDR1 SGHRS, CDR2 YFSETQ. CDR3 nucleotides: TGCGCCAGCAGCTTGGTCGTGGCGGGGGGGACTTGGAATGAGCAGTACTTC. This codes for CASSLVVAGGTWNEQYF.

The chain uses TRBV3-1 and TRBJ1-1; D gene ambiguous. V was shortened by 3 bases and J by 3 bases, with 11 bases between the two germline ends. Germline V gene sequence: CDR1 LGHDT, CDR2 YNNKEL (reference sequence). The CDR3 is 14 amino acids. The CDR3 nucleotides are TGTGCCAGCAGCCAGGGAGGGTCTTACACTGAAGCTTTCTTT. This translates into CASSQGGSYTEAFF.

The chain recombines TRBV10-3 with TRBJ2-3; 9 nucleotides agree with TRBD1. Germline assignment: CDR1 ENHRY and CDR2 SYGVKD. V gave up 5 bases and J gave up 7 bases; unmatched junction bases: 13. The CDR3 is 16 residues long. The CDR3 loop reads CAISPAGDRASYTQYF. The CDR3 DNA reads as TGTGCCATCAGTCCGGCAGGGGACAGGGCTAGCTATACGCAGTATTTT.

This chain links TRBV7-3 with TRBJ1-2; D gene ambiguous. This CDR3 is 13 amino acids long. Germline loops: CDR1 SGHTA, CDR2 FQGTGA. V was cut by 2 bases and J by 8 bases, with 12 bases left in between. This chain's CDR3 is CASSLRNGEGYTF. In nucleotides, the CDR3 is TGTGCCAGCAGCTTACGTAACGGGGAGGGCTACACCTTC.

The chain combines TRBV5-1 with TRBJ2-4; 12 bases are a match to TRBD1. The DNA end is a closer match to TRBJ2-7, so the J assignment may be wrong. From germline, CDR1 is SGHRS and CDR2 YFSETQ. This CDR3 region has 17 residues. CDR3 coding DNA: TGCGCCAGCAGCTCCCGACCGGGACAGGGGGCCAAAAACGAGCAGTACTTC. This encodes CASSSRPGQGAKNEQYF.

The CDR3 region is CATSPGQGVGYEQYF. In DNA form, the CDR3 reads TGTGCCACCAGCCCGGGACAGGGGGTCGGGTACGAGCAGTACTTC. The chain is built from TRBV15 and TRBJ2-7; 11 positions agree with TRBD1. The J segment lost 4 bases and the V segment lost 5 bases, leaving 7 bases of the junction unmatched. The CDR3 contains 15 residues. Looked up from germline, CDR1 is LNHNV and CDR2 is YYDKDF (reference sequence).

The chain uses TRBV29-1 and TRBJ2-5; weak D call: TRBD1 (5 bases). The J call is doubtful: the DNA matches TRBJ2-7 better. Per germline, CDR1 SQVTM and CDR2 ANQGSEA. The CDR3 covers 10 residues. CDR3 protein: CSVTTVEQYF. The DNA for the CDR3 is TGCAGCGTTACGACAGTCGAGCAGTACTTC.

This clonotype was seen more than once but under ten times. The chain carries TRBV20-1 and TRBJ1-3; tentative D call: TRBD1 (6 bases). The ends were cut back, 2 bases at V and 2 bases at J, with 13 bases in the middle. Germline V lookup: CDR1 DFQATT, CDR2 SNEGSKA (reference sequence). The CDR3 is made up of 15 amino acids. CDR3 coding DNA: TGCAGTGCTAGAAGAACAGGGAACCCTGGAAACACCATATATTTT. This translates into CSARRTGNPGNTIYF.

The genes are TRBV15 and TRBJ1-2, with D possibly TRBD1 on 6 matching bases. Germline V gene data show CDR1 as LNHNV and CDR2 as YYDKDF (reference sequence). The CDR3 contains 16 residues. V was cut by 3 bases and J by 6 bases, with 20 bases left in between. DNA for the CDR3: TGTGCCACCAGCAGCACCGGGACCGAAGACAGGAATGGCTACACCTTC. This codes for CATSSTGTEDRNGYTF.

As to this clonotype: The junction differs from germline at one of its ends, possibly a read error. The V and J genes are TRBV4-1 and TRBJ1-2; TRBD1 aligns across 8 bases. The CDR3 is made up of 15 amino acids. From germline, CDR1 is MGHRA and CDR2 YSYEKL. The chain's CDR3 is CAGSQADREYYGYTF. CDR3 DNA sequence: TGCGCCGGCAGCCAGGCGGACAGGGAGTACTATGGCTACACCTTC.

This clonotype was detected a few times. The chain is built from TRBV6-1 and TRBJ2-7, with D possibly TRBD1 on 5 matching bases. Per the germline V gene, CDR1 is MNHNS and CDR2 is SASEGT. The CDR3 spans 12 residues. Trimming shortened V by 8 bases and J by 5 bases, and 13 bases separated the two germline ends. CDR3 sequence: CASQGLGNEQYF. CDR3 bases: TGTGCCAGCCAGGGTCTGGGCAACGAGCAGTACTTC.